This T cell receptor (beta chain) was identified during a study of neurological immune-mediated disorders (dated by TCRdb to the late 2010s). Study-wide context: Among the approximately 35 multiple sclerosis patients, relapsing-remitting MS accounted for around 31 and secondary progressive MS accounted for 3. Peripheral blood TCR-beta repertoires from HTLV-I-associated myelopathy (HAM/TSP) patients, multiple sclerosis patients and healthy controls were compared by UMI-based sequencing. Longitudinal samples, technical triplicates and paired sorted CD4+ and CD8+ T-cell subsets, alongside PBMC samples, were included among the roughly 97 TCR-beta libraries. The cohort comprised about 71 subjects: about 14 HAM/TSP patients, around 34 multiple sclerosis patients and around 20 healthy controls.

On the study overall, not on this receptor specifically: The MS cluster showed no association with clinical or MRI features, and the authors stated that larger cohorts are needed. Phylogenetic analysis grouped repertoires from 18 of 34 MS patients into a cluster of related CDR3 sequences, suggesting a possible repertoire-level signature. TCR clonal expansion was greatest in HAM/TSP patients and smallest in MS patients, who ranked below even healthy controls. No identical CDR3 amino acid sequences were found to be shared among expanded clones across subjects, suggesting that TCR-beta repertoires were private in all groups.

Counted from cysteine to phenylalanine, this CDR3 has 20 amino acids. The CDR3 DNA has 60 bases and is translated from base 1. The V end gives up 3 bases and the J end 1 base, leaving 11 bases in the junction not matched to a gene. CDR1 and CDR2, looked up from the germline V gene, are SGHRS and YFSETQ. This clonotype was counted at least ten times. Which antigen it targets is not known. No much larger clone exists at a distance of one base, and base qualities are not known. cDNA synthesis used template-switch 5'RACE with a primer carrying a 10-nucleotide random unique molecular identifier tagging each TCR transcript. Each sequencing run produced over 180 million TCR-beta sequences covering 15-18 subjects. The RNeasy kit was used for extraction of total RNA. The KAPA Real-time Library Amplification kit was used to amplify TCR-beta VDJ regions with primers targeting the TCR constant region and the 5'RACE anchor. A first PCR added sample indexes and Illumina adaptors, and a second PCR then raised library yield. After Ampure bead purification, the roughly 650 bp TCR product was size-selected on a 2% E-gel SizeSelection system. Before pooling, library quality was checked on a Bioanalyzer, concentration was measured with Qubit, and libraries were quantified with the Kapa Library Quantification kit. An Illumina HiSeq 2500 was used to sequence the libraries paired-end at 2 x 150 bp. To increase sequence diversity, roughly 24-30% phiX was spiked into each library pool. The authors' analysis ran thus. The UMI-based MiGEC pipeline processed quality-filtered reads and removed over 75% of raw TCR sequences during error correction. IMGT germline references were used for aligning VDJ genes, and each clonotype was defined as a unique CDR3 amino acid sequence together with its V-J genes. Clonal expansion, Shannon diversity and CDR3 relatedness were evaluated with VDJtools (CalcPairwiseDistances, ClusterSamples), while phylogenetic trees were built in CLCbio workbench. Expanded clones were defined as having at least 8 unique UMIs, based on coefficient-of-variation modelling across technical triplicates. TCRdb reanalyzed the raw reads on its own, using fastp at Q25 for trimming and MiXCR for clone calling, and kept in-frame beta chains. Rows with a matching CDR3 protein are joined into one entry that keeps the most common DNA and genes. V and J calls and clone size were set by TCRdb, not the authors. Across this sample there are some 41,000 distinct CDR3 sequences, with 2.5% seen only once. The ten largest clonotypes hold around 10% of the sample.

For unsorted PBMC libraries, 2 million PBMCs were used after storage in RNAlater at -80 degrees C until RNA extraction. Multiple sclerosis patients were enrolled in a US clinical protocol under which disease progression was evaluated by magnetic resonance imaging. Peripheral blood was subjected to Ficoll-Hypaque density gradient centrifugation to isolate PBMCs, which were then cryopreserved in liquid nitrogen. The TCR comes from a young man with multiple sclerosis. The chain is encoded by TRBV5-1 joined to TRBJ2-1, and 15 bases in between align with TRBD2. Material: PBMCs. The DNA sequence is given as TGCGCCAGCAGCTCCGGGACTAGCGGGGGGTGGATACGATCCTACAATGAGCAGTTCTTC. Its protein reads: CASSSGTSGGWIRSYNEQFF.